Listed here is a single T cell receptor beta chain. V lost 3 bases, J lost 4 bases, and 13 bases lay in between. The CDR3 runs 15 residues. CDR1 and CDR2 from the germline V gene are LNHDA and SQIVND (reference sequence). The table came from immunoSEQ multiplex PCR; TCRdb's copy has only in-frame clones and leaves some out. The sample has fewer than 40,000 clones, 89% seen once. The record originates from a study of T cell changes during pregnancy in multiple sclerosis. The receptor was derived from a female donor with multiple sclerosis, enrolled in a pregnancy study. The rearrangement uses TRBV19 and TRBJ1-5; D is unclear. The material sequenced was CD8+ T cells from peripheral blood mononuclear cells, taken in the second trimester of pregnancy. DNA for the CDR3: TGTGCCAGTAGTATCCGGCGCTCGGGTAATCAGCCCCAGCATTTT. This sequence encodes CASSIRRSGNQPQHF. Full variable domain (outside the CDR3, taken from reference TRBV19 and TRBJ1-5): DGGITQSPKYLFRKEGQNVTLSCEQNLNHDAMYWYRQDPGQGLRLIYYSQIVNDFQKGDIAEGYSVSREKKESFPLTVTSAQKNPTAFYLCASSIRRSGNQPQHFGDGTRLSIL.